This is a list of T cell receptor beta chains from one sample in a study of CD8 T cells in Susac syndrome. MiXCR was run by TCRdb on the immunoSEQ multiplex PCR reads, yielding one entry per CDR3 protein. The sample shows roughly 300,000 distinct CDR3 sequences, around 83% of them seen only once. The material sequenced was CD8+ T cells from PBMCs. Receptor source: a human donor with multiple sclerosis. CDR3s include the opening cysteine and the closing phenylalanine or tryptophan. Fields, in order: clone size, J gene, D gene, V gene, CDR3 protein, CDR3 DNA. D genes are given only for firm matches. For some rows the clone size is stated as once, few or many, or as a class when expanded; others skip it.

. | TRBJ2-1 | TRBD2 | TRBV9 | CASSGLPGTRRVEQFF | TGTGCCAGCAGCGGACTCCCCGGGACTAGAAGGGTTGAGCAGTTCTTC
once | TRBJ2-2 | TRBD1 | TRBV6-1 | CASSPTQGTGYTGELFF | TGTGCCAGCAGTCCGACCCAGGGGACAGGGTACACCGGGGAGCTGTTTTTT
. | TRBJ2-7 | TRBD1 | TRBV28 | CASSLSDRGPYEQYF | TGTGCCAGCAGTTTATCGGACAGGGGGCCCTACGAGCAGTACTTC
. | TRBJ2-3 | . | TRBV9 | CASSVEGGWGTDTQYF | TGTGCCAGCAGCGTAGAAGGGGGTTGGGGCACAGATACGCAGTATTTT
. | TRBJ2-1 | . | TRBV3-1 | CASSQRGTGADEQFF | TGTGCCAGCAGCCAACGGGGAACGGGAGCGGATGAGCAGTTCTTC
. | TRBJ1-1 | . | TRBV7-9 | CASSLAPRGTEAFF | TGTGCCAGCAGCTTAGCACCCAGGGGAACTGAAGCTTTCTTT
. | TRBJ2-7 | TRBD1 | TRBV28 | CASKFRGSEQYF | TGTGCCAGCAAGTTCAGGGGGAGCGAGCAGTACTTC
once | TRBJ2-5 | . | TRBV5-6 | CASSLAGRTQYF | TGTGCCAGCAGCTTGGCGGGAAGGACCCAGTACTTC
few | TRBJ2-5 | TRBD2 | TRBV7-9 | CASSRTSGRAQETQYF | TGTGCCAGCAGCAGGACTAGCGGGAGGGCCCAAGAGACCCAGTACTTC
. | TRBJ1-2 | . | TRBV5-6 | CASSPYEKGTYGYTF | TGTGCCAGCAGCCCCTACGAAAAGGGTACCTATGGCTACACCTTC
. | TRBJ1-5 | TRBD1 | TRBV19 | CASSNLDRGHQPQHF | TGTGCCAGTAGTAACCTAGACAGGGGGCATCAGCCCCAGCATTTT
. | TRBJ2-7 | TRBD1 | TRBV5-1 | CASSTFGTGGPYEQYF | TGCGCCAGCAGCACCTTCGGGACAGGGGGACCCTACGAGCAGTACTTC
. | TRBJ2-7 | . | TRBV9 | CASSAGYGAAYEQYF | TGTGCCAGCAGCGCGGGCTACGGAGCCGCCTACGAGCAGTACTTC
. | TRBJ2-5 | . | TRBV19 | CASSGDVVETQYF | TGTGCCAGTAGTGGGGATGTGGTGGAGACCCAGTACTTC
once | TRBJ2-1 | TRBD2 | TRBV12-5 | CASAPIGSGRIHEQFF | TGTGCTAGTGCCCCCATCGGAAGCGGGAGGATCCATGAGCAGTTCTTC
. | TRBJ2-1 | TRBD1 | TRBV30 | CAWSFGVRGLDEQFF | TGTGCCTGGAGTTTCGGGGTGAGGGGGCTTGATGAGCAGTTCTTC
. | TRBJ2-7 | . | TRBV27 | CASRNYPLYEQYF | TGTGCCAGCAGAAACTACCCCCTCTACGAGCAGTACTTC
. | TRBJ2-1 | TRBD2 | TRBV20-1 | CSARDKREIDEQFF | TGCAGTGCTAGAGATAAGCGGGAGATAGATGAGCAGTTCTTC
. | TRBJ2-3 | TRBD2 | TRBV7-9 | CASSPGTSGFTDTQYF | TGTGCCAGCAGCCCCGGGACTAGCGGATTTACTGATACGCAGTATTTT
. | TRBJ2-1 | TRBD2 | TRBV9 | CASRDRTSAREFF | TGTGCCAGCAGAGACAGGACTAGCGCGAGGGAGTTCTTC
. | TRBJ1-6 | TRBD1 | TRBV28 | CASRPDRDNSPLHF | TGTGCCAGCAGACCCGACAGGGATAATTCACCCCTCCACTTT
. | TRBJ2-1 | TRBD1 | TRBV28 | CASSPMGQGAFGNEQFF | TGTGCCAGCAGTCCCATGGGACAGGGGGCATTTGGCAATGAGCAGTTCTTC
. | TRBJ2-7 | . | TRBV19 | CASSASGSYSYEQYF | TGTGCCAGTAGCGCTTCCGGGTCCTACTCCTACGAGCAGTACTTC
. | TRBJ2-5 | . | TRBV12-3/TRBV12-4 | CASSLPGAGLGETQYF | TGTGCCAGCAGTCTCCCGGGAGCGGGCTTAGGAGAGACCCAGTACTTC
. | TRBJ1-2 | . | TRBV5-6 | CASSLADRSFTF | TGTGCCAGCAGCTTAGCTGACAGATCCTTCACCTTC
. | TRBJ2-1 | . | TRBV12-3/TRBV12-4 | CASSLSGYNNEQFF | TGTGCCAGCAGTTTATCAGGGTATAACAATGAGCAGTTCTTC
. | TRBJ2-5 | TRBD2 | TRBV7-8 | CASSLGIAGSHQETQYF | TGTGCCAGCAGCTTAGGGATAGCGGGGAGCCACCAAGAGACCCAGTACTTC
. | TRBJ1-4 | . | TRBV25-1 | CASSEGGGTLFF | TGTGCCAGCAGTGAAGGGGGGGGCACGCTGTTTTTT
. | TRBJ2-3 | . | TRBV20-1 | CSASGQLSTDTQYF | TGCAGTGCTAGCGGACAGTTAAGCACAGATACGCAGTATTTT
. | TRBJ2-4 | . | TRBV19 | CASSIAGEFGVKNIQYF | TGTGCCAGTAGTATTGCCGGGGAATTCGGAGTCAAAAACATTCAGTACTTC
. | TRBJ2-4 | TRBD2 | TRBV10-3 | CAPPSGRAWTKNIQYF | TGTGCCCCGCCTAGCGGGAGGGCCTGGACCAAAAACATTCAGTACTTC
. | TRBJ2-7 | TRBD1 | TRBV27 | CASSSYRGFSSYEQYF | TGTGCCAGCAGTTCCTACAGGGGATTTAGCTCCTACGAGCAGTACTTC
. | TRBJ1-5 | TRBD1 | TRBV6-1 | CASRGTDRSNQPQHF | TGTGCCAGCCGAGGGACAGATAGAAGCAATCAGCCCCAGCATTTT
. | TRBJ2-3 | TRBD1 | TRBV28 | CASGTPGQGVADTQYF | TGTGCCAGCGGAACGCCGGGACAGGGAGTGGCAGATACGCAGTATTTT
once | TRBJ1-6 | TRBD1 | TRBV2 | CASSDYLLRREGQGSLHF | TGTGCCAGCAGTGATTATCTGTTGAGGAGAGAGGGACAGGGATCCCTCCACTTT
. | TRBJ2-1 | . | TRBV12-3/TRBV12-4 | CASSLGGGLSSYNEQFF | TGTGCCAGCAGTTTGGGTGGTGGGCTCAGCTCCTACAATGAGCAGTTCTTC
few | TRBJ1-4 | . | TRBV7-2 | CASSSGGEKLFF | TGTGCCAGCAGCTCCGGAGGGGAAAAACTGTTTTTT
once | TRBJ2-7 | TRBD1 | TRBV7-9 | CASSLGDSIGNEQYF | TGTGCCAGCAGCTTAGGGGACAGCATCGGCAACGAGCAGTACTTC
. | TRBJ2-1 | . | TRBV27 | CASSLLMSSYNEQFF | TGTGCCAGCAGTTTGCTGATGAGCTCCTACAATGAGCAGTTCTTC
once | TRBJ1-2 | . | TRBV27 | CASSLSPRTIYGYTF | TGTGCCAGCAGTTTATCCCCCAGAACCATCTATGGCTACACCTTC
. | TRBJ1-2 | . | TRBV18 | CASSPPYGSNYGYTF | TGTGCCAGCTCACCCCCCTACGGGTCAAACTATGGCTACACCTTC
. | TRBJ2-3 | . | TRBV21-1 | CASSKGRQGLTDTQYF | TGTGCCAGCAGCAAAGGGAGACAGGGGCTGACAGATACGCAGTATTTT